The T cell receptor beta chain under discussion was sequenced for a study of graft-versus-host responses after intestinal transplantation (dated by TCRdb to the early 2020s). In the study overall: Multivisceral, liver-intestinal, or isolated intestinal transplants were received by the recipients. After intestinal transplantation, graft-versus-host and host-versus-graft alloreactive T cell clones in the graft, circulation and bone marrow were tracked using bulk TCR-beta CDR3 sequencing. Of the 20 to 30 intestinal transplant recipients enrolled in the cohort, one of whom was a retransplant, a few patients without pretransplant specimens were excluded. Rather than being sequenced by the commercial service, samples from a few later patients were sequenced in-house on an Illumina MiSeq and processed with MiXCR. Every recipient was given anti-thymocyte globulin induction, followed by about three years of maintenance tacrolimus and steroids. A peak of at least 4% donor T cells among recipient peripheral blood mononuclear cells was the definition used for donor T cell macrochimerism. To identify alloreactive clones, pre-transplant mixed lymphocyte reaction products were sequenced and compared with unstimulated pre-transplant donor and recipient T cells.

Libraries were made using the immunoSEQ multiplex PCR assay. For most patients, genomic DNA was isolated with the Qiagen DNeasy Blood and Tissue Kit and shipped frozen to Adaptive Biotechnologies for TCR sequencing. For most patients, genomic DNA was subjected to high-throughput TCR-beta CDR3 sequencing by Adaptive Biotechnologies. The authors' pipeline ran thus. TCR sequencing data for around 19 patients were retrieved from Adaptive's ImmunoSEQ software; a few other patients were processed with MiXCR and VDJtools. CD4 versus CD8 sorting errors were corrected by removing sequences found in both subsets at a frequency ratio below 5:1. CDR3 nucleotide sequences shared between donor and recipient were removed because the origin of such sequences could not be assigned. At least 2-fold expansion over unstimulated cells and a minimum CFSE-low frequency of 0.002% (template counts) or 0.001% (read counts) were required for clones to be classified as alloreactive. Mappable clones were those detected in sequenced pre-transplant spleen, lymph node, or MLR CFSE-low populations of the donor or recipient. Cumulative frequency of alloreactive clones was calculated as a percentage of all sequences weighted by copy number. The source is immuneACCESS, and TCRdb retained only in-frame sequences with V and J called. Part of the clones is not carried over; for the studies checked, unresolved V genes explain less than half of this, and the remainder is unexplained. The V and J calls and clone size come from that table; D and trimming were worked out from the DNA. Here the sample has about 110,000 clones; 85% to 95% occur a single time. Of the sample, more than 0.95% is held by the ten largest clones.

To note about this clone: Its specific antigen is unknown. Nothing much larger sits one base from this clone, and base qualities are not available.

V loses 3 bases of germline sequence and J loses 0 bases, and the interval between the two ends is 8 bases. The germline V gene supplies CDR1 MDHEN and CDR2 SYDVKM. There are 14 amino acids in the CDR3, from cysteine to phenylalanine inclusive. The kept DNA is CDR3 alone, 42 bases in frame from the first base. The time point label, as the study defines it: cells obtained before transplantation from donor or recipient. CD3+CD4+ and CD3+CD8+ populations were FACS-sorted from unstimulated pre-transplant donor and recipient cells taken from spleen or lymph nodes. Broad study findings and their caveats: GvH clones were detected in recipient bone marrow, and some appeared earlier in ileal mucosa or blood, consistent with an intestinal mucosal origin. High GvH to HvG T cell clonal ratios were observed in the allografts of patients with donor T cell macrochimerism. Conclusions were limited by the relatively low number and heterogeneity of intestinal transplant patients. Early after transplant, peak levels of circulating GvH clones were found to be associated with declines in HvG clones.

The sequence links TRBV28 to TRBJ1-1; the D gene assignment is ambiguous. Sequenced here: unstimulated CD8+ T cells sorted from spleen or lymph node cells, sampled before transplant. The TCR originated in a human donor who was the organ donor for an intestinal transplant. The CDR3 protein: CASSFSRMNTEAFF. The base sequence is TGTGCCAGCAGTTTCTCCCGGATGAACACTGAAGCTTTCTTT.